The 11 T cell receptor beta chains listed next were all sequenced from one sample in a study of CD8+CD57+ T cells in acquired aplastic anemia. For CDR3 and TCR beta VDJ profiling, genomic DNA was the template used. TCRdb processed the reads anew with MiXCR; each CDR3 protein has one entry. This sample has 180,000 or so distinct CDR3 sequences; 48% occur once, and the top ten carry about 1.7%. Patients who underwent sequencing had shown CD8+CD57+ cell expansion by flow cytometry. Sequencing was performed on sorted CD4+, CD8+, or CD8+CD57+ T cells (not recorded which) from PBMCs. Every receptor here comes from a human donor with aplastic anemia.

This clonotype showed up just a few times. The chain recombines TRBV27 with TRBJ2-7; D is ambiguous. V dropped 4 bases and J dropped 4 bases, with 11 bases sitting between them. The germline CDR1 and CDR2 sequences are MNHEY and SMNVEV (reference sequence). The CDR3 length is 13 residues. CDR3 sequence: CASSSPGAYEQYF. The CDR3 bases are TGTGCCAGCAGTTCCCCAGGAGCGTACGAGCAGTACTTC.

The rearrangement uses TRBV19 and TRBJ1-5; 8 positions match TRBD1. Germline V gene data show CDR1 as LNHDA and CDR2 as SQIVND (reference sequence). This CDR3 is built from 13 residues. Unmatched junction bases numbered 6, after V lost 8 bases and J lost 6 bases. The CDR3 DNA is TGTGCCAGTCTCAGGGGGCTCGGTCAGCCCCAGCATTTT. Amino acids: CASLRGLGQPQHF.

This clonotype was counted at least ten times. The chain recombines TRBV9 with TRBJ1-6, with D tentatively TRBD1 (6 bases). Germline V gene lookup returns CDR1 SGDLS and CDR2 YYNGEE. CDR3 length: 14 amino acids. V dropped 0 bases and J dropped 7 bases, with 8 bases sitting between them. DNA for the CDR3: TGTGCCAGCAGCGTAGGGACAGAAAATTCACCCCTCCACTTT. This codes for CASSVGTENSPLHF. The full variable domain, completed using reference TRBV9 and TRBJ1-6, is DSGVTQTPKHLITATGQRVTLRCSPRSGDLSVYWYQQSLDQGLQFLIQYYNGEERAKGNILERFSAQQFPDLHSELNLSSLELGDSALYFCASSVGTENSPLHFGNGTRLTVT.

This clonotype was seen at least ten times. The CDR3 protein is CASMGPGRASQETQYF. The CDR3 nucleotides read TGTGCCAGTATGGGTCCCGGGAGGGCCTCCCAAGAGACCCAGTACTTC. The rearrangement uses TRBV19 and TRBJ2-5; TRBD2 agrees at 8 bases. The CDR3 is 16 amino acids. Germline lookup yields CDR1 LNHDA and CDR2 SQIVND (reference sequence). Germline trimming cut 7 bases from V and 1 base from J; bases unmatched to any gene: 11.

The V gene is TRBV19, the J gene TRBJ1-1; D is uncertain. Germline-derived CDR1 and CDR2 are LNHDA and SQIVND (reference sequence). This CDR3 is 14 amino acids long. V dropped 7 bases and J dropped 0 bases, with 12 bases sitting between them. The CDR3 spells CASTQGGMNTEAFF. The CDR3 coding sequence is TGTGCCAGTACCCAAGGAGGGATGAACACTGAAGCTTTCTTT.

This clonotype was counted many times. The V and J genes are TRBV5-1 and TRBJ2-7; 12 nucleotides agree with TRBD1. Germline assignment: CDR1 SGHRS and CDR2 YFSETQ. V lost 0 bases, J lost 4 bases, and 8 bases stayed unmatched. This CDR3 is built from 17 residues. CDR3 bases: TGCGCCAGCAGCTTGGCGCCGGGACAGGGGGCTTGGTACGAGCAGTACTTC. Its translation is CASSLAPGQGAWYEQYF.

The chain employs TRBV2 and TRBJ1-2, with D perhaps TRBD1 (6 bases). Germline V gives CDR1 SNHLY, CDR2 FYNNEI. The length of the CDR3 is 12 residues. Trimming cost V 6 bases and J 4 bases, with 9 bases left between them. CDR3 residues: CASRDSIYGYTF. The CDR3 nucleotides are TGTGCCAGCAGGGACAGTATCTATGGCTACACCTTC.

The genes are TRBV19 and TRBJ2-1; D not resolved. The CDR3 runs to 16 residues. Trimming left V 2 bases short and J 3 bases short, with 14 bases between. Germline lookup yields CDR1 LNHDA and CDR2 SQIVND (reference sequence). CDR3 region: CASSIIFPPHYNEQFF. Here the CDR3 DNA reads TGTGCCAGTAGTATAATTTTTCCCCCACACTACAATGAGCAGTTCTTC.

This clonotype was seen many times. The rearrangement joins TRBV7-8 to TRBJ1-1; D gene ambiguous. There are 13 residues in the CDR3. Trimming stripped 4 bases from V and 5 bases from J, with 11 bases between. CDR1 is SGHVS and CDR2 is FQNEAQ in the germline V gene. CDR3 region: CASSSGRATEAFF. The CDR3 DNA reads TGTGCCAGCAGCTCTGGACGCGCGACTGAAGCTTTCTTT.

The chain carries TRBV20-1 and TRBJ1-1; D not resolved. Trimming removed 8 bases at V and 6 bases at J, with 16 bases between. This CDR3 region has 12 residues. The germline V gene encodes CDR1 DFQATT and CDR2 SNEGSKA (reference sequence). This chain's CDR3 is CSPTSNGAEAFF. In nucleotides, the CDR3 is TGCAGTCCTACTAGCAACGGCGCTGAAGCTTTCTTT.

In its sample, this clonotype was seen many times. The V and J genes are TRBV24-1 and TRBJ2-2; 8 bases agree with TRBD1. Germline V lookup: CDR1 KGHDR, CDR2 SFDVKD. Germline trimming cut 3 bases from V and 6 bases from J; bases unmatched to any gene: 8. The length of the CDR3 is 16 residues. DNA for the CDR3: TGTGCCACCAGTGATGCGATGACAGGGGTGGCCGGGGAGCTGTTTTTT. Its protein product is CATSDAMTGVAGELFF.